The source of this T cell receptor beta chain is a study of T-cell reconstitution after alpha-beta-depleted transplantation in children. Researchers prepared the TCRbeta library using unique molecular identifiers, the study reports. Each CDR3 protein gets one entry after TCRdb re-called the PCR reads with MiXCR. This table has approximately 200,000 distinct CDR3 sequences, 14% to 15% appearing once. This clonotype was counted only a few times. The sequence derives from a human donor who donated a stem cell graft to a child with acute lymphoblastic leukemia. Sequenced here: PBMCs from the stem cell graft donor, sampled from the stem cell graft.

CDR3: CSLSSLADNEQFF. The CDR3 coding sequence is TGCAGCTTATCCTCGCTAGCGGACAATGAGCAGTTCTTC. The chain joins TRBV29-1 to TRBJ2-1, with 7 bases matching TRBD2. The CDR3 length is 13 residues. Germline V gene sequence: CDR1 SQVTM, CDR2 ANQGSEA. With 8 bases clipped from V and 5 bases from J, the junction kept 9 bases outside the gene matches.